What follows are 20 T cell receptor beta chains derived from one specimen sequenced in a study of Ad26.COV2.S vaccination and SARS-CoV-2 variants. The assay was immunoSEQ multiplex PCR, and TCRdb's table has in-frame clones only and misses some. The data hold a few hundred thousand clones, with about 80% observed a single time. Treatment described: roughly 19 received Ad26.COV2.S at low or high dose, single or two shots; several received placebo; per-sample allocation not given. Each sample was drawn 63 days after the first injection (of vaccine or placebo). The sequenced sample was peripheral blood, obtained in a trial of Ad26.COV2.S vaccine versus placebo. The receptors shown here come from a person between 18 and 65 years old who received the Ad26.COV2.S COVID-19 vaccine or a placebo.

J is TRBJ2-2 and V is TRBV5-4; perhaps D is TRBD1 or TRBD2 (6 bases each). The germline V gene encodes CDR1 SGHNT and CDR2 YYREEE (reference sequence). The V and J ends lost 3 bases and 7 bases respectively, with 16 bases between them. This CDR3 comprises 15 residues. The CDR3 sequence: CASSCWGADIGELFF. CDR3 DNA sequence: TGTGCCAGCAGCTGTTGGGGGGCGGATATCGGGGAGCTGTTTTTT.

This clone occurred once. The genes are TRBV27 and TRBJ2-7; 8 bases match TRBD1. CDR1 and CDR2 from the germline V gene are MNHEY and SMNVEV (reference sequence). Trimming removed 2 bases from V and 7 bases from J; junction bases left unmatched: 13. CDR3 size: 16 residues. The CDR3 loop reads CASSLLFAGGQWEQYF. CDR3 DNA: TGTGCCAGCAGTTTACTATTCGCAGGGGGCCAATGGGAGCAGTACTTC.

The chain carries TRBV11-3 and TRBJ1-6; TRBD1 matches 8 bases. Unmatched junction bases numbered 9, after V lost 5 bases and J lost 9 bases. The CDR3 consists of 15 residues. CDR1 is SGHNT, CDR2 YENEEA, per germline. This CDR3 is CASSPQGTGGSPLHF. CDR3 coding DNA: TGTGCCAGCAGCCCACAGGGGACAGGAGGTTCACCCCTCCACTTT.

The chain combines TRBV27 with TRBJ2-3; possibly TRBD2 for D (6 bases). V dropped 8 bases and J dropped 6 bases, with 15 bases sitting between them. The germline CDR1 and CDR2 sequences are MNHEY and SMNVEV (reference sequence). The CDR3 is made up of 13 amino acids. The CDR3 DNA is TGTGCCAGCTCCTTGGGGGGAGTGGATACGCAGTATTTT. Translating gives CASSLGGVDTQYF.

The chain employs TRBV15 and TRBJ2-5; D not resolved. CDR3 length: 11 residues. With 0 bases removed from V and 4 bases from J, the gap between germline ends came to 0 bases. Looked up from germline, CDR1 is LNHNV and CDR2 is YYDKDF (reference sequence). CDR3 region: CATSREETQYF. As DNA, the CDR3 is TGTGCCACCAGCAGAGAAGAGACCCAGTACTTC.

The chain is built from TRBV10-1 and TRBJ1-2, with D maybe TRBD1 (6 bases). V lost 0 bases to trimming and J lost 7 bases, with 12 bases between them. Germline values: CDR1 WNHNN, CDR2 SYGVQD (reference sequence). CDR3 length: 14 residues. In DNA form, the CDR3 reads TGCGCCAGCAGTGAGTCGGCGACAGGCTCTGGCTACACCTTC. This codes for CASSESATGSGYTF.

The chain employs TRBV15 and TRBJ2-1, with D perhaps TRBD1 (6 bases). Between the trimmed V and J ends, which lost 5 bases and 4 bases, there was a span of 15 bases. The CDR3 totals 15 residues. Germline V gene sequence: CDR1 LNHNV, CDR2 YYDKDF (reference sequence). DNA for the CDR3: TGTGCCACCAGCGCCACCAGGGGCGATTACAATGAGCAGTTCTTC. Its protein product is CATSATRGDYNEQFF.

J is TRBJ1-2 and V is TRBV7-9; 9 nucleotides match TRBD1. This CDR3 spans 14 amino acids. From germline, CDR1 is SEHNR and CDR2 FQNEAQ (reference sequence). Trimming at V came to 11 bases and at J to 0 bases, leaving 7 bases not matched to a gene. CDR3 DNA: TGTGCCGGAAACACAGGGGGCACTAACTATGGCTACACCTTC. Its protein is CAGNTGGTNYGYTF.

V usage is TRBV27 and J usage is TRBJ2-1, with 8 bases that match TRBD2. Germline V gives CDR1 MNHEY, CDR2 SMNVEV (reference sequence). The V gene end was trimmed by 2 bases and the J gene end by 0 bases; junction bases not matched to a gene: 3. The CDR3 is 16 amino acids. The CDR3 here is CASSLLAGLSYNEQFF. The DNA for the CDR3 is TGTGCCAGCAGTTTACTAGCGGGCCTCTCCTACAATGAGCAGTTCTTC.

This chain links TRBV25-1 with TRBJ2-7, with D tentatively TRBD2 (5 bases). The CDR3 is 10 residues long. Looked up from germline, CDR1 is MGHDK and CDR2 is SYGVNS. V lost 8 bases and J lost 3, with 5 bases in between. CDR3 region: CASRDYEQYF. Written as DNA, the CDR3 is TGTGCCAGCCGGGACTACGAGCAGTACTTC.

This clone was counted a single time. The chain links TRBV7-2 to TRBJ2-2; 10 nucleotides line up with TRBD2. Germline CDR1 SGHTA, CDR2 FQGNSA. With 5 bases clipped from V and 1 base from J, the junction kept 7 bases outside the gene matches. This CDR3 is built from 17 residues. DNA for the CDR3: TGTGCCAGCAGCCCCGTTAGCGGGGGGCGGAACACCGGGGAGCTGTTTTTT. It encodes CASSPVSGGRNTGELFF.

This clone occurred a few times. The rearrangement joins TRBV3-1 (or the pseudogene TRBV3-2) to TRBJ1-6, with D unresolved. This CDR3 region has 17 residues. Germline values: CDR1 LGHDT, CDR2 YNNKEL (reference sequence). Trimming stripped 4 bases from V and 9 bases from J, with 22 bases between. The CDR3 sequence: CASSPSGPLISRSPLHF. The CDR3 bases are TGTGCCAGCAGCCCAAGCGGGCCATTAATATCTCGTTCACCCCTCCACTTT.

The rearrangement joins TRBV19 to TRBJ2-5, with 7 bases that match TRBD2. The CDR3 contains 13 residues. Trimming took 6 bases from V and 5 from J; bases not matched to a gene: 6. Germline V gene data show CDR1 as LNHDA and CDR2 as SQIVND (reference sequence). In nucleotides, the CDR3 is TGTGCCAGTAGCCAGCCCGGGGGGGAGACCCAGTACTTC. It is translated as CASSQPGGETQYF.

For the CDR3, the DNA is TGTGCCAGCAGCCGCGAACAGGGCTCCTACAATGAGCAGTTCTTC. As protein: CASSREQGSYNEQFF. This chain connects TRBV6-4 to TRBJ2-1, with a tentative D call TRBD1 (6 bases). Germline V gene data show CDR1 as MRHNA and CDR2 as SNTAGT. The CDR3 extends over 15 amino acids. Trimming left V 6 bases short and J 0 bases short, with 12 bases between.

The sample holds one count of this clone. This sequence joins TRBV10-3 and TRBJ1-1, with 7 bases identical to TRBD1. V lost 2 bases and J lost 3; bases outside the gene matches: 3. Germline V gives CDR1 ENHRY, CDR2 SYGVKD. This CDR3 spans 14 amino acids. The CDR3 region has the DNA TGTGCCATCAGTGAGCGTGACAGGGACACTGAAGCTTTCTTT. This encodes CAISERDRDTEAFF.

This CDR3 is CASCSGAVETQYF. DNA for the CDR3: TGTGCCAGCTGCTCGGGAGCGGTAGAGACCCAGTACTTC. This sequence joins TRBV7-9 and TRBJ2-5, with TRBD2 as a possible D gene (6 bases). Germline CDR1 reads SEHNR; CDR2 reads FQNEAQ (reference sequence). The length of the CDR3 is 13 residues. V lost 8 bases to trimming and J lost 4 bases, with 14 bases between them.

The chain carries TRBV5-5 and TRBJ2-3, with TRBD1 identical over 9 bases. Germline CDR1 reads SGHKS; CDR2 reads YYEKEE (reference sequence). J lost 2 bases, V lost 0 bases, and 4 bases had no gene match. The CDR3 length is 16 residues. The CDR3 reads CASSLDGTGNTDTQYF. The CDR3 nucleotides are TGTGCCAGCAGCTTGGACGGGACAGGGAACACAGATACGCAGTATTTT.

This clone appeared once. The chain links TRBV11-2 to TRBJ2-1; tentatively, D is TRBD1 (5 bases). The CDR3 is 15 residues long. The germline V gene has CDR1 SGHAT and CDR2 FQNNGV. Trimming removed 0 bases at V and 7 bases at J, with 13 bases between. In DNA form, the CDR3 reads TGTGCCAGCAGCTTAGAAGCAGGGATGATAAATGAGCAGTTCTTC. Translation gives CASSLEAGMINEQFF.

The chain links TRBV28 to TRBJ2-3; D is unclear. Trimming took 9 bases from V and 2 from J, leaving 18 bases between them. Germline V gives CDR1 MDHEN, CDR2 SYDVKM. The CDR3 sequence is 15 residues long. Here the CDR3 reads CASHSTFLITDTQYF. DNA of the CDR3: TGTGCCAGTCACTCGACATTTCTTATCACAGATACGCAGTATTTT. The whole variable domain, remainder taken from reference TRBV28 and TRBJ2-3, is DVKVTQSSRYLVKRTGEKVFLECVQDMDHENMFWYRQDPGLGLRLIYFSYDVKMKEKGDIPEGYSVSREKKERFSLILESASTNQTSMYLCASHSTFLITDTQYFGPGTRLTVL.

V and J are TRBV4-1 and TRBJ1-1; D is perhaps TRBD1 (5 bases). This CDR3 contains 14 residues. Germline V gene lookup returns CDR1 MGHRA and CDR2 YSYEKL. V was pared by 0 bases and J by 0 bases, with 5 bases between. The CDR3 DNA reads TGCGCCAGCAGCCAAGACAGGGTGAACACTGAAGCTTTCTTT. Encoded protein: CASSQDRVNTEAFF.